What follows are 11 T cell receptor beta chains derived from one specimen sequenced in a study of tumor-infiltrating lymphocytes in glioblastoma multiforme. Multiple V-beta primers and a C-beta primer amplified TCRB from RNA. MiXCR, run by TCRdb on the multiplex PCR reads, gives a single entry per CDR3 protein. Counted here are under 35,000 distinct CDR3 sequences, 61% occurring once; the ten biggest clones make up 33%. Sequenced material: brain tumor tissue. The origin of the receptors is a male donor with glioblastoma.

Comment on this clonotype: The final CDR3 position lacks the conserved phenylalanine or tryptophan, pointing to a likely read error. The chain is built from TRBV6-5 and TRBJ1-5, with 8 bases identical to TRBD1. Germline V gives CDR1 MNHEY, CDR2 SVGAGI. The CDR3 is 13 residues long. Written as DNA, the CDR3 is TGTGCCTGCAGGGGGCATAGCAATCAGCCCCAGCATCTT. This gives the protein CACRGHSNQPQHL.

In regard to this clonotype: A junction boundary mismatches the germline segment, possibly from a read error. The J gene is TRBJ2-5, the V gene TRBV11-2; 9 bases line up with TRBD2. Germline CDR1 is SGHAT and CDR2 is FQNNGV. CDR3 length: 16 amino acids. As DNA, the CDR3 is TGTGCCAGGAGCTTAGGGCTAGCGGGGTTCCAAGGGACACAGTACTTC. As protein: CARSLGLAGFQGTQYF.

Notes on this clonotype: This could be a read error, since a much larger clone is one nucleotide away. The chain couples TRBV7-9 to TRBJ2-1; 8 bases align to TRBD2. In germline, CDR1 is SEHNR, CDR2 FQNEAQ (reference sequence). This CDR3 spans 13 amino acids. CDR3: CAISVAGRNEQFF. The CDR3 DNA is TGTGCCATCAGCGTAGCGGGGAGAAATGAGCAGTTCTTC.

This clonotype was seen a handful of times. The V call is TRBV11-3, the J call TRBJ2-2; the match to TRBD2 covers 7 bases. The V gene's germline CDR1 is SGHNT and CDR2 YENEEA. This CDR3 has 16 residues. CDR3 DNA sequence: TGTACCAACAGCAGATCTAGCGGAGTGGGCACCGGGGAGCTGTTTTTT. Translated, it gives CTNSRSSGVGTGELFF. Variable domain in full (rest from reference TRBV11-3 and TRBJ2-2): EAGVVQSPRYKIIEKKQPVAFWCNPISGHNTLYWYLQNLGQGPELLIRYENEEAVDDSQLPKDRFSAERLKGVDSTLKIQPAELGDSAVYLCTNSRSSGVGTGELFFGEGSRLTVL.

A single count supports this clonotype. The junction shows a germline mismatch at one end, possibly a read error. The chain combines TRBV5-4 with TRBJ2-3; D possibly uses TRBD1 or TRBD2 (6 bases each). The CDR3 has 16 residues. Germline V gene sequence: CDR1 SGHNT, CDR2 YYREEE (reference sequence). The CDR3 is CASSLGGWGSTYTQYF. CDR3 sequence (DNA): TGTGCCAGCAGTTTGGGGGGCTGGGGAAGCACATATACGCAGTATTTT.

About this clonotype: The junction departs from the called germline gene at one end, perhaps through a read error. This chain joins TRBV20-1 and TRBJ2-1, with 8 bases aligning to TRBD2. The germline V gene has CDR1 DFQATT and CDR2 SNEGSKA (reference sequence). This CDR3 is built from 14 residues. The CDR3 sequence is CSSPGPAGVGERFF. The CDR3 DNA sequence: TGCAGTAGCCCGGGACCAGCGGGAGTGGGGGAGCGGTTCTTC.

The rearrangement links TRBV6-1 to TRBJ2-3, with a possible D match to TRBD2 (6 bases). Trimming took off 6 bases at V and 0 bases at J, with 10 bases between the two ends. Per germline, CDR1 MNHNS and CDR2 SASEGT. The CDR3 has 14 amino acids. DNA of the CDR3: TGTGCCAGCAGACTAGCAGTTAGCACAGATACGCAGTATTTT. Translating it yields CASRLAVSTDTQYF.

Ten or more counts support this clonotype. The rearrangement uses TRBV5-1 and TRBJ2-1, with TRBD2 matching 9 bases. The V segment lost 4 bases and the J segment 7 bases; nucleotides outside the gene matches: 12. Per the germline V gene, CDR1 is SGHRS and CDR2 is YFSETQ. This CDR3 contains 16 residues. As DNA, the CDR3 is TGCGCCAGCAGCACAAGAGCGGGAGGCATTTCGAATGAGCAGTTCTTC. This translates into CASSTRAGGISNEQFF.

This rearrangement joins TRBV12-3 or TRBV12-4 to TRBJ1-2; TRBD1 matches 7 bases. This CDR3 contains 15 residues. V lost 7 bases to trimming and J lost 6 bases; unmatched junction nucleotides: 14. The CDR3 here is CASKGTDRGYHGYTF. CDR3 coding DNA: TGTGCCAGCAAAGGGACAGACCGAGGGTACCATGGCTACACCTTC.

With regard to this clonotype: This sequence may be a read error, since a much larger clone differs from it by one base. This sequence joins TRBV20-1 and TRBJ1-4, with D unclear. Germline lookup yields CDR1 DFQATT and CDR2 SNEGSKA (reference sequence). The CDR3 runs to 14 residues. CDR3 region: CSPREDRATEKLSF. CDR3 DNA: TGCAGTCCTAGAGAGGACCGGGCAACTGAAAAACTGTCTTTT.

In its sample, this clonotype was seen a few times. The chain employs TRBV28 and TRBJ2-2, with TRBD1 matching 8 bases. V shed 6 bases, J shed 0 bases, and the junction held 0 bases outside the gene matches. CDR3 length: 14 amino acids. Germline V gene lookup returns CDR1 MDHEN and CDR2 SYDVKM. Here the CDR3 reads CASRGQANTGELFF. CDR3 coding DNA: TGTGCCAGCAGGGGACAGGCGAACACCGGGGAGCTGTTTTTT.